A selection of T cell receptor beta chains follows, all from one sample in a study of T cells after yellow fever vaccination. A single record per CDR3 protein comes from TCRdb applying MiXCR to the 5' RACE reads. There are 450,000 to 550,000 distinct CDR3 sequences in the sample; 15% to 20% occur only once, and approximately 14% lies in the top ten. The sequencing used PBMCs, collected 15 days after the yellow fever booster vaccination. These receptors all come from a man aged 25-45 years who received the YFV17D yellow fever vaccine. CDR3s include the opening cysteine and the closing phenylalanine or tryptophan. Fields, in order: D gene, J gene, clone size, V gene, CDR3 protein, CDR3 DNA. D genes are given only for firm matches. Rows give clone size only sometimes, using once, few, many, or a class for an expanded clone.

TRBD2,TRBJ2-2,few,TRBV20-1,CSAERTSGRMGTGELFF,TGCAGTGCCGAAAGGACTAGCGGGAGAATGGGGACCGGGGAGCTGTTTTTT
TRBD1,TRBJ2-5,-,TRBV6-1,CASTTTGLEETQYF,TGTGCCAGCACCACGACAGGGTTGGAGGAGACCCAGTACTTC
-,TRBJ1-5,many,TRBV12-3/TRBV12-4,CASSSTPNQPQHF,TGTGCCAGCAGTTCGACCCCAAATCAGCCCCAGCATTTT
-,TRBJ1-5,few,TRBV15,CATRLGQENQPQHF,TGTGCCACCAGGCTAGGTCAGGAGAATCAGCCCCAGCATTTT
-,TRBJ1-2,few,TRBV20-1,CSALLRGGYGYTF,TGCAGTGCTCTACTCAGGGGAGGGTATGGCTACACCTTC
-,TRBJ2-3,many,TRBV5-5,CASRPLGPPDTQYF,TGTGCCAGCAGGCCTCTTGGGCCTCCAGATACGCAGTATTTT
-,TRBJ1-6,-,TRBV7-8,CASRERVLF,TGTGCCAGCAGGGAAAGGGTGCTCTTT
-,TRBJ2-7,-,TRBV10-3,CAISGKGYEQYF,TGTGCCATCAGCGGGAAGGGGTACGAGCAGTACTTC
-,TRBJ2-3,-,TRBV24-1,CATRDTSTDTQYF,TGTGCCACCAGGGACACCAGCACAGATACGCAGTATTTT
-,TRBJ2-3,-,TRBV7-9,CASSFVAATDTQYF,TGTGCCAGCAGCTTCGTGGCCGCCACAGATACGCAGTATTTT
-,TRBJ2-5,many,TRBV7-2,CASSLGDVKTQYF,TGTGCCAGCAGCTTAGGGGACGTAAAAACCCAGTACTTC
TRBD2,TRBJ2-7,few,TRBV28,CASSSGRPDEQYF,TGTGCCAGCAGTTCCGGGAGGCCAGACGAGCAGTACTTC
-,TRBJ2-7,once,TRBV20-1,CSARTIPFYEQYF,TGCAGTGCTAGAACTATACCATTCTACGAGCAGTACTTC
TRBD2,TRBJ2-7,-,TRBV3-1,CASSPPSGRASRTYEQYF,TGTGCCAGCAGCCCACCTAGCGGGAGGGCCAGTCGGACCTACGAGCAGTACTTC
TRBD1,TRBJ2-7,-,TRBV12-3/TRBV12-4,CASVGTGVEQYF,TGTGCCAGTGTAGGGACAGGGGTCGAGCAGTACTTC
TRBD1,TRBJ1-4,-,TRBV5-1,CASSLGDSGEKLFF,TGCGCCAGCAGCTTGGGGGACAGCGGAGAAAAACTGTTTTTT
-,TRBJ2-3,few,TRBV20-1,CSARRSGGTDTQYF,TGCAGTGCTCGGAGATCCGGAGGCACAGATACGCAGTATTTT
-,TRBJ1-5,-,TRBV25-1,CASSGPGRTNQPQHF,TGTGCCAGCAGTGGCCCGGGACGGACGAATCAGCCCCAGCATTTT
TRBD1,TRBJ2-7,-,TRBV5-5,CASRPDRISYEQYF,TGTGCCAGCAGACCGGACAGGATTAGCTACGAGCAGTACTTC
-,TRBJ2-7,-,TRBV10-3,CAISDQGGYEQYF,TGTGCCATCAGTGATCAGGGTGGCTACGAGCAGTACTTC
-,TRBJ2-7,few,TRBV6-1,CASAGSAGPYEQYF,TGTGCCAGCGCGGGTTCAGCGGGCCCCTACGAGCAGTACTTC
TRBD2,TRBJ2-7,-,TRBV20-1,CSAEARAGVSYEQYF,TGCAGTGCTGAGGCCCGAGCGGGAGTCTCCTACGAGCAGTACTTC
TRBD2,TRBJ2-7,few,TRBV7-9,CASSGRTSGRYDEQYF,TGTGCCAGCAGCGGCCGGACTAGCGGGAGATACGACGAGCAGTACTTC
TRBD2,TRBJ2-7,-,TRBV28,CASSLRPSGKRSSYEQYF,TGTGCCAGCAGTTTACGGCCTAGCGGGAAAAGGAGCTCCTACGAGCAGTACTTC
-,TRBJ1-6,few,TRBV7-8,CASSAPGSSPLHF,TGTGCCAGCAGTGCTCCAGGGTCTTCACCCCTCCACTTT
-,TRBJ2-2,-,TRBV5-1,CASSFPGSDTGELFF,TGCGCCAGCAGCTTTCCAGGGTCGGACACCGGGGAGCTGTTTTTT
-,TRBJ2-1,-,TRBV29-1,CSSRVFGEQFF,TGCAGCTCCAGGGTATTCGGTGAGCAGTTCTTC
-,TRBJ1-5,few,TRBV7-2,CASSLKYSNQPQHF,TGTGCCAGCAGCTTAAAGTATAGCAATCAGCCCCAGCATTTT
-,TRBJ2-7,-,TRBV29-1,CSAAAGLLREEQYF,TGCAGCGCAGCAGCCGGACTGTTACGGGAGGAGCAGTACTTC
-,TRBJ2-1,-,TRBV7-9,CASSRGASHNEQFF,TGTGCCAGCAGCAGGGGGGCATCACACAATGAGCAGTTCTTC
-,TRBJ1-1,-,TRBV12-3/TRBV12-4,CASSVRVNTEAFF,TGTGCCAGCAGTGTCAGGGTGAACACTGAAGCTTTCTTT
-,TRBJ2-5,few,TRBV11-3,CASSQRQETQYF,TGTGCCAGCAGTCAGCGTCAAGAGACCCAGTACTTC
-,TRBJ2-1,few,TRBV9,CASSGTPAQTDEQFF,TGTGCCAGCAGCGGCACCCCAGCCCAGACGGATGAGCAGTTCTTC
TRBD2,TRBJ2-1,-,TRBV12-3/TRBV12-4,CASSLVTGGPHEQFF,TGTGCCAGCAGTTTAGTGACGGGAGGGCCCCATGAGCAGTTCTTC
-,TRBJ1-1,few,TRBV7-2,CASSLMTVNTEAFF,TGTGCCAGCAGCTTAATGACGGTGAACACTGAAGCTTTCTTT
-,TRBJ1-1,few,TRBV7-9,CASRVILGAEAFF,TGTGCCAGCAGGGTGATTTTGGGCGCTGAAGCTTTCTTT
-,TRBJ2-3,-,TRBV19,CATRRVGDRDTDTQYF,TGTGCCACTCGACGAGTAGGGGATAGGGACACAGATACGCAGTATTTT
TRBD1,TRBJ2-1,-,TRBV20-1,CSAAIGGTGSRNEQFF,TGCAGTGCGGCGATCGGTGGGACAGGGAGTAGGAATGAGCAGTTCTTC
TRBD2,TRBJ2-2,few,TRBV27,CASKLLAGVVTGELFF,TGTGCCAGCAAACTACTAGCGGGAGTTGTCACCGGGGAGCTGTTTTTT
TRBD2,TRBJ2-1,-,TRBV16,CASSPTSGPYNEQFF,TGTGCCAGCAGCCCTACTAGCGGTCCCTACAATGAGCAGTTCTTC
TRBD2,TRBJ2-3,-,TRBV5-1,CSSSAGTSGRGTQYF,TGCTCCAGCAGCGCTGGGACTAGCGGGAGGGGTACGCAGTATTTT
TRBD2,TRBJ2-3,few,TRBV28,CASSLPGLAGGPAQYF,TGTGCCAGCAGCCTTCCGGGACTAGCGGGAGGGCCTGCGCAGTATTTT
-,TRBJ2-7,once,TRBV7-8,CASSSRRLPYEQYF,TGTGCCAGCAGCTCCCGACGACTACCTTACGAGCAGTACTTC
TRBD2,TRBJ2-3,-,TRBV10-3,CAIGESGRGGDTQYF,TGTGCCATCGGGGAAAGCGGGAGGGGTGGAGATACGCAGTATTTT
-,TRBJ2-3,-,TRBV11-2,CASSLDQLTQYF,TGTGCCAGCAGCTTAGATCAGTTAACGCAGTATTTT
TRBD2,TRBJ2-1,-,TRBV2,CASSWLAGRGEQFF,TGTGCCAGCAGTTGGCTAGCGGGGCGGGGCGAGCAGTTCTTC
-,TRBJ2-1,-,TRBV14,CASSQGGNNEQFF,TGTGCCAGCAGCCAAGGTGGAAACAATGAGCAGTTCTTC
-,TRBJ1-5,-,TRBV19,CASSIRGLNQPQHF,TGTGCCAGTAGCATACGAGGGCTCAATCAGCCCCAGCATTTT
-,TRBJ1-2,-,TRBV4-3,CASSQDAPGRTSGYTF,TGCGCCAGCAGCCAAGATGCCCCAGGGAGGACGAGTGGCTACACCTTC
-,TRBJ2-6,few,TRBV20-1,CSARVLSGANVLTF,TGCAGTGCTAGGGTACTCAGTGGGGCCAACGTCCTGACTTTC
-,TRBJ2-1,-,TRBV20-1,CTPLAKSSYNEQFF,TGCACCCCACTTGCTAAAAGCTCCTACAATGAGCAGTTCTTC
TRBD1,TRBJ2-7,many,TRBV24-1,CATSTQGSRTGKFHEQYF,TGTGCCACCAGTACCCAGGGCTCTCGGACAGGGAAGTTCCACGAGCAGTACTTC
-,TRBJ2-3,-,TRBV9,CASSSDGSSTDTQYF,TGTGCCAGCAGCTCCGACGGGAGTTCGACAGATACGCAGTATTTT
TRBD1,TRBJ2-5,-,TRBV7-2,CASRDPGQGPSKTQYF,TGTGCCAGCAGAGATCCGGGACAGGGTCCGTCCAAGACCCAGTACTTC
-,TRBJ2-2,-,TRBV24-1,CATSDLPGTGELFF,TGTGCCACCAGTGATTTGCCGGGCACCGGGGAGCTGTTTTTT
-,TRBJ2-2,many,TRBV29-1,CSVDPGTGELFF,TGCAGCGTTGACCCGGGGACCGGGGAGCTGTTTTTT